This TCR beta chain was documented in a study of blood T cell repertoires in COVID-19. For the study at large: Researchers got acute and convalescent COVID-19 samples from the United States, Italy and Spain. The analysed material was cDNA or gDNA that came from T cells, B-cell-depleted T cells, or PBMCs.

As handled by the study authors: Reference gene primer amplification gave estimated nucleated cell counts. Repertoires were generated with immunoSEQ multiplex PCR, while TCRdb's copy carries only in-frame clones and drops some. The V and J calls and clone size were taken over from that table, and D and trimming were inferred from the DNA. The sample holds about 130,000 clones; around four fifths are singletons and the top ten take about 11%. CDR1 and CDR2 (germline): SSHAT, FNYEAQ (reference sequence). The CDR3 loop spans 13 amino acids. This clone was seen only once. The junction and the germline gene differ at one end; a read error may be behind it.

What was sequenced was peripheral blood. V and J are TRBV7-7 and TRBJ1-5; TRBD1 might be the D (6 bases). The sequence was collected from a man aged 55 to 70 with acute or convalescent COVID-19. CDR3 amino acids: CASSPGEAQPQHF. The CDR3 coding sequence is TGTGCTAGCAGCCCAGGGGAAGCTCAGCCCCAGCATTTT.